Sequencing of this T cell receptor beta chain was carried out in a study of T cells in localized non-small cell lung cancer. Of note for this clone: Its antigen remains unidentified.

Study-level results: Appearances in adjacent lung were noted for a median 57 of the top 100 tumor clones.

Assay: immunoSEQ multiplex PCR; the TCRdb copy retains only in-frame clones and omits some. This sample has about 36,000 clones, with around 85% found just once. Per germline, CDR1 MDHEN and CDR2 SYDVKM. The CDR3 length is 12 residues. The V and J ends lost 3 bases and 4 bases respectively, with 6 bases between them. This TCR came from a woman between 35 and 75 years old with stage I lung adenocarcinoma. The rearrangement joins TRBV28 to TRBJ1-2; D is unclear. The sample consisted of peripheral blood, taken before any cancer treatment. The CDR3 loop reads CASSLNAYGYTF. The CDR3 nucleotides read TGTGCCAGCAGTTTGAATGCCTATGGCTACACCTTC.